Below, 22 T cell receptor beta chains from the same sample are listed, as sequenced in a study of T cell responses to AZD1222 COVID-19 vaccine. Profiling relied on immunoSEQ multiplex PCR, and the TCRdb table lists in-frame clones only, not all of them. This table has 75,000 to 80,000 clones, about 90% appearing once. Sample: peripheral blood, taken 28 days after the second AZD1222 dose. All receptors come from an adult who received the AZD1222 COVID-19 vaccine.

This chain links TRBV5-1 with TRBJ1-1, with TRBD1 matching 8 bases. This CDR3 contains 14 residues. Germline CDR1 and CDR2: SGHRS and YFSETQ. Trimming at V came to 4 bases and at J to 4 bases, leaving 6 bases not matched to a gene. CDR3 loop: CASSRSQGGTEAFF. The CDR3 nucleotides are TGCGCCAGCAGCCGTTCACAGGGGGGCACTGAAGCTTTCTTT. Together with reference TRBV5-1 and TRBJ1-1, the CDR3 gives the full variable domain: KAGVTQTPRYLIKTRGQQVTLSCSPISGHRSVSWYQQTPGQGLQFLFEYFSETQRNKGNFPGRFSGRQFSNSRSEMNVSTLELGDSALYLCASSRSQGGTEAFFGQGTRLTVV.

The chain links TRBV12-3 or TRBV12-4 to TRBJ1-6, with 8 nucleotides matching TRBD1. CDR3 length equals 13 residues. The ends lost 7 bases at V and 9 bases at J; junction bases unmatched: 5. The CDR3 loop is CASKGQGSSPLHF. DNA of the CDR3: TGTGCCAGCAAAGGACAGGGTAGTTCACCCCTCCACTTT.

The V call is TRBV7-2, the J call TRBJ1-5, with 7 bases matching TRBD1. From germline, CDR1 is SGHTA and CDR2 FQGNSA. The trim removed 3 bases at V and 1 base at J, leaving 3 bases unmatched. The CDR3 extends over 15 amino acids. In DNA form, the CDR3 reads TGTGCCAGCAGCTTCGACAGGGCGAGCAATCAGCCCCAGCATTTT. Translating gives CASSFDRASNQPQHF.

This chain uses TRBV27 with TRBJ2-2; D is perhaps TRBD1 or TRBD2 (6 bases each). The CDR3 has 14 amino acids. In germline, CDR1 is MNHEY, CDR2 SMNVEV (reference sequence). Trimming cost V 6 bases and J 4 bases, with 12 bases left between them. Here the CDR3 reads CASRGGPVTGELFF. The CDR3 DNA is TGTGCCAGCAGAGGGGGGCCGGTCACCGGGGAGCTGTTTTTT.

This rearrangement joins TRBV19 to TRBJ1-6, with D perhaps matching TRBD1 (5 bases). CDR1 and CDR2 from the germline V gene are LNHDA and SQIVND (reference sequence). CDR3 size: 16 residues. V was clipped by 2 bases and J by 7 bases, with 15 bases between them. The CDR3 DNA is TGTGCCAGTAGTATAAAATCGCAGGGAAGGAATTCACCCCTCCACTTT. Translation gives CASSIKSQGRNSPLHF.

This sequence joins TRBV30 and TRBJ1-5, with D perhaps TRBD1 (5 bases). V was clipped by 5 bases and J by 0 bases, with 8 bases between them. This CDR3 is built from 13 residues. The germline V gene encodes CDR1 GTSNPN and CDR2 SVGIG (reference sequence). The CDR3 DNA sequence: TGTGCCTGGGCGGGGGATAGCAATCAGCCCCAGCATTTT. It specifies CAWAGDSNQPQHF.

The sample holds one count of this clone. This sequence joins TRBV7-3 and TRBJ2-3, with a weak D call TRBD2 (5 bases). The ends were cut back, 1 base at V and 1 base at J, with 9 bases in the middle. This CDR3 has 15 amino acids. Germline V gives CDR1 SGHTA, CDR2 FQGTGA. This CDR3 is CASSLNSARTDTQYF. The CDR3 DNA reads as TGTGCCAGCAGCTTAAATAGCGCCCGCACAGATACGCAGTATTTT.

This chain joins TRBV5-3 and TRBJ1-1; D is ambiguous. Being an ORF, TRBV5-3 has a function that is uncertain. The V end lost 0 bases, the J end lost 4 bases, and 10 bases lay between the germline ends. CDR3 length: 14 residues. The CDR3 loop is CARSLDLACTEAFF. The CDR3 DNA follows: TGTGCCAGAAGCTTGGACCTAGCGTGCACTGAAGCTTTCTTT.

The V and J genes are TRBV15 and TRBJ2-7; 14 bases match TRBD2. Germline V gene sequence: CDR1 LNHNV, CDR2 YYDKDF (reference sequence). CDR3 length: 17 amino acids. V trimming: 1 base; J trimming: 0 bases; junction bases outside the gene matches: 2. CDR3 nucleotide sequence: TGTGCCACCAGCAGAGTCGGGACTAGCGGGGGCTCCTACGAGCAGTACTTC. It is translated as CATSRVGTSGGSYEQYF.

The gene calls are TRBV18 and TRBJ2-1; 11 positions match TRBD2. V dropped 2 bases and J dropped 10; count of bases not matched to a gene: 4. Germline-derived CDR1 and CDR2 are KGHSH and LQKENI. This CDR3 spans 14 amino acids. CDR3 residues: CASSPGLAGGEQFF. In DNA form, the CDR3 reads TGTGCCAGCTCACCAGGGCTAGCGGGGGGAGAGCAGTTCTTC.

This chain joins TRBV4-2 and TRBJ2-1; D gene ambiguous. V lost 0 bases to trimming and J lost 0 bases, with 9 bases between them. This CDR3 has 16 amino acids. Germline-derived CDR1 and CDR2 are LGHNA and YNFKEQ. Here the CDR3 reads CASSQDQGNSYNEQFF. The CDR3 nucleotides are TGTGCCAGCAGCCAAGATCAAGGCAACTCCTACAATGAGCAGTTCTTC.

The V gene is TRBV28, the J gene TRBJ1-5; the match to TRBD1 covers 10 bases. The germline V gene has CDR1 MDHEN and CDR2 SYDVKM. Germline trimming cut 6 bases from V and 6 bases from J; bases unmatched to any gene: 8. CDR3 size: 15 residues. The CDR3 sequence is CASSSDRGRGQPQHF. CDR3 in DNA: TGTGCCAGCAGCTCGGACAGGGGGAGGGGTCAGCCCCAGCATTTT.

The rearrangement joins TRBV30 to TRBJ1-6; TRBD1 might be the D (5 bases). The germline V gene encodes CDR1 GTSNPN and CDR2 SVGIG (reference sequence). Deletions cut 3 bases from V and 2 bases from J, with 17 bases between. This CDR3 has 17 amino acids. CDR3 residues: CAWRRDDFRAYNSPLHF. In nucleotides, the CDR3 is TGTGCCTGGAGAAGGGACGACTTTAGGGCCTATAATTCACCCCTCCACTTT.

This chain joins TRBV9 and TRBJ2-7; a possible D gene is TRBD1 (5 bases). V was trimmed by 4 bases and J by 1 base, leaving 9 bases between them. The CDR3 runs to 13 residues. Germline V gene data show CDR1 as SGDLS and CDR2 as YYNGEE. The CDR3 bases are TGTGCCAGCAGCAAAGGACATTCCTACGAGCAGTACTTC. Protein product: CASSKGHSYEQYF.

V usage is TRBV10-3 and J usage is TRBJ2-3; D is perhaps TRBD2 (5 bases). This CDR3 has 16 amino acids. Germline V gene data show CDR1 as ENHRY and CDR2 as SYGVKD. The V end lost 6 bases, the J end lost 5 bases, and 21 bases lay between the germline ends. This chain's CDR3 is CAIRPDGDPLGDTQYF. In nucleotides, the CDR3 is TGTGCCATCAGGCCCGACGGGGATCCTTTGGGAGATACGCAGTATTTT.

V is TRBV25-1 and J is TRBJ1-2; D is unresolved. V lost 4 bases to trimming and J lost 4 bases, with 10 bases between them. Per germline, CDR1 MGHDK and CDR2 SYGVNS. The CDR3 is 13 amino acids. The CDR3 DNA follows: TGTGCCAGCAGTGGCGCAGAAGCCTATGGCTACACCTTC. Translated, it gives CASSGAEAYGYTF.

In its sample, this clone was seen once. The V call is TRBV5-4, the J call TRBJ1-2; maybe TRBD1 (5 bases). The germline V gene encodes CDR1 SGHNT and CDR2 YYREEE (reference sequence). The V end was cut by 2 bases, the J end by 4 bases, with 21 bases between. CDR3 length: 17 residues. The CDR3 DNA sequence: TGTGCCAGCAGCTTTGAGGGCGGGGTCAGGGAGCTCTATGGCTACACCTTC. This codes for CASSFEGGVRELYGYTF. Full variable domain (rest looked up from reference TRBV5-4 and TRBJ1-2): ETGVTQSPTHLIKTRGQQVTLRCSSQSGHNTVSWYQQALGQGPQFIFQYYREEENGRGNFPPRFSGLQFPNYSSELNVNALELDDSALYLCASSFEGGVRELYGYTFGSGTRLTVV.

To note about this clone: The junction departs from the called germline gene at one end, perhaps through a read error. The same CDR3 also results from other DNA sequences found in this sample. The genes are TRBV10-3 and TRBJ1-3, with D tentatively TRBD1 (5 bases). Germline CDR1 ENHRY, CDR2 SYGVKD. This CDR3 has 14 amino acids. Written as DNA, the CDR3 is TGTGCCATTAGTGTCGACAGCTCTGGAAACACCATATATTTT. Its protein is CAISVDSSGNTIYF.

The chain joins TRBV3-1 (or the pseudogene TRBV3-2) to TRBJ2-5; no reliable D call. The CDR3 has 12 amino acids. Trimming shortened V by 0 bases and J by 5 bases, and 4 bases separated the two germline ends. CDR1 is LGHDT and CDR2 is YNNKEL in the germline V gene (reference sequence). CDR3 nucleotide sequence: TGTGCCAGCAGCCAAGATGGTGAGACCCAGTACTTC. Protein sequence: CASSQDGETQYF.

This chain connects TRBV7-6 to TRBJ1-2; no definite D call. Germline CDR1 SGHVS, CDR2 FNYEAQ. V lost 1 base and J 8 bases, leaving 14 bases between the germline ends. The CDR3 is made up of 14 amino acids. The CDR3 bases are TGTGCCAGCAGCTTAGGCGGACCCAAGGAAGGCTACACCTTC. This encodes CASSLGGPKEGYTF.

J is TRBJ2-7 and V is TRBV28; perhaps TRBD2 as D (5 bases). Trimming removed 5 bases at V and 0 bases at J, with 17 bases between. Germline CDR1 and CDR2: MDHEN and SYDVKM. The CDR3 totals 16 residues. The DNA for the CDR3 is TGTGCCAGCAGTGATACCTTAGTAGGGAGCTCCTACGAGCAGTACTTC. It is translated as CASSDTLVGSSYEQYF.

The chain has TRBV6-5 and TRBJ1-4; TRBD1 aligns across 7 bases. The germline V gene encodes CDR1 MNHEY and CDR2 SVGAGI. The junction had 9 bases not matched to a gene; V was cut back by 0 bases and J by 8 bases. The CDR3 has 16 residues. This CDR3 reads CASSYSRRTGVEKLFF. The CDR3 nucleotides read TGTGCCAGCAGTTACTCGAGAAGAACAGGGGTCGAAAAACTGTTTTTT.